This T cell receptor beta chain was found in a study of blood T cells in healthy people across ages (dated by TCRdb to the mid-2010s). In the study overall: Template switching captured roughly one uniquely barcoded TCR beta cDNA molecule per two T cells in model experiments. The study measured age-related changes in TCR beta repertoire diversity using deep sequencing normalized with unique cDNA molecular identifiers. Donors were grouped into four age groups: young (average roughly 15 years), middle-aged (39), aged (around 66) and long-lived (approximately 82). Donors of different ages were randomly distributed across sequencing lanes to avoid experimental bias. Two additional independent replicas of 1 million unique cDNA reads from the same blood draw were analyzed for two donors (one aged 18 to 30 and one aged 80 or older).

CDR1 and CDR2 are drawn from the germline V gene (reference sequence): PRHDT, FYEKMQ. The CDR3 holds 14 amino acids from the cysteine to the phenylalanine. Just the 42-base CDR3 DNA is kept, in frame starting at base 1. Donors were a few dozen systemically healthy Caucasian individuals from Russia aged 6 to 90 years. Roughly 10 milliliters of peripheral blood were drawn from each donor into EDTA-treated Vacutainer tubes. PBMCs were isolated by Ficoll-Paque density-gradient centrifugation, with at least 7 million obtained per sample. Total RNA, at least 6 micrograms per sample, was extracted from PBMCs with Trizol reagent. Naive CD45RAhigh/CD27high T cell percentages were measured by flow cytometry on a PBMC aliquot from every donor. Receptors were amplified or captured by 5' RACE. The instrument given in TCRdb is Illumina HiSeq 2500. A second PCR of roughly 6 to 11 cycles was run with a J-beta primer mix and a sample-barcoded 5' primer. A unique molecular identifier was introduced onto each TCR beta cDNA molecule by a template-switch 5' adaptor carrying 12 random nucleotides. At least 3 million CDR3-containing paired-end reads were obtained from each sample. The Mint cDNA synthesis kit, primed by a TRBC-specific oligonucleotide, was used to synthesize first-strand cDNA from all RNA. All cDNA was treated with uracil-DNA glycosylase and then went through a first 18-cycle PCR with the universal primers M1SS and BC2_uni_R. Under the source paper's analysis protocol: Each sample was normalized by randomly selecting 1 million high-quality reads, each carrying a distinct molecular identifier. Instead of being binned into consensus sequences, reads with shared molecular identifiers were discarded. MiTCR, with a Q25 quality threshold and the strictest error-elimination algorithm, was used for CDR3 identification, clonotype clustering and error correction. Lower-bound total TCR beta diversity was estimated with a nonparametric unseen species model using Euler transformation. TCRdb's own reprocessing of the public reads used fastp at Q25 and MiXCR and kept productive beta chains. Every distinct CDR3 protein forms one entry, paired with its most common genes and DNA. The V and J calls come from TCRdb's annotation, not from the publication. Here the sample has roughly 1,700,000 distinct CDR3 sequences; roughly 30% occur a single time. The biggest ten clones account for about 8% of the sample.

This clonotype was found many times. It has no known antigen specificity. The junction and the germline gene differ at one end; a read error may be behind it. The full study reports these points: Because profiling used bulk unsorted PBMCs, naive and antigen-experienced compartments could not be compared conclusively. Compared with the aged group, the long-lived group had more naive CD4+ T cells, fewer expanded clones and increased TCR diversity, a pattern suggesting age selection. The CMV infection status of donors was not known, potentially confounding age-related changes in expanded clonotypes. Observed TCR beta diversity per million T cells fell roughly linearly with age, and a significant reduction was already apparent by age roughly 40. Observed TCR beta diversity correlated strongly with the percentage of naive T cells measured by flow cytometry. Estimates of total diversity based on one million sequenced T cells were considered lower bounds and underestimates.

The sample taken for sequencing was blood. The sequence came from a woman in her 30s in good health. Here the chain combines TRBV13 and TRBJ2-7; TRBD1 is perhaps the D gene, given 6 matching bases. At the DNA level, the sequence is TGTGCCAGCAGCATAGGGGGATTATCCTACGAGCAGTACTTC. Its translation is CASSIGGLSYEQYF.